This T cell receptor beta chain was profiled in a study of T-cell memory formation after mild COVID-19. V was clipped by 2 bases and J by 8 bases; unmatched bases: 6. This CDR3 is 14 amino acids long. TCRdb processed the 5' RACE reads anew with MiXCR; each CDR3 protein has one entry. The sample consists of around 340,000 distinct CDR3 sequences, roughly 13% of them appearing once. Sequencing was performed on PBMCs or a T cell subset sorted from them (not recorded which). The J gene is TRBJ1-2, the V gene TRBV12-3 or TRBV12-4; the match to TRBD1 covers 9 bases. The clonotype originates from a man between 18 and 29 years old who had mild COVID-19 (a few samples of this study predate the infection). Cell type and time point are not known. For the CDR3, the DNA is TGTGCCAGCAGTTTAAGACAGGGGGTACAGGGCTACACCTTC. This sequence encodes CASSLRQGVQGYTF.